Listed below are T cell receptor beta chains from one sample, sequenced in a study of T cell responses to AZD1222 COVID-19 vaccine. The repertoire was sequenced with immunoSEQ multiplex PCR; TCRdb's copy has only in-frame clones and lacks some. The sample shows about 150,000 clones, approximately 78% of them seen only once. Sequenced material: peripheral blood, taken on day 0 of MenACWY control vaccination. The receptors originated from an adult in good health. CDR3s include the opening cysteine and the closing phenylalanine or tryptophan. A D gene is named only where the DNA matches it firmly. The size entry is marked missing in some rows and otherwise reads once, few, many or a size class.

V	D	J	size	CDR3	DNA
TRBV20-1	-	TRBJ1-1	-	CSASLSRGANEAFF	TGCAGTGCTAGTTTGAGTCGGGGGGCCAATGAAGCTTTCTTT
TRBV6-5	TRBD2	TRBJ2-2	-	CASSYTRGGPTGELFF	TGTGCCAGCAGTTACACACGCGGGGGGCCCACCGGGGAGCTGTTTTTT
TRBV30	-	TRBJ2-6	-	CAWSSYGTPPSGANVLTF	TGTGCCTGGAGTTCTTACGGGACACCACCCTCTGGGGCCAACGTCCTGACTTTC
TRBV5-1	-	TRBJ1-2	-	CASSPDGVGYGYTF	TGCGCCAGCAGCCCCGACGGGGTAGGATATGGCTACACCTTC
TRBV2	TRBD1	TRBJ1-3	-	CARTTGAGNTIYF	TGTGCCAGGACCACAGGGGCTGGAAACACCATATATTTT
TRBV19	TRBD1	TRBJ1-2	-	CASRSAGTGERQNYGYTF	TGTGCCAGTAGATCAGCCGGGACAGGGGAACGTCAAAACTATGGCTACACCTTC
TRBV30	TRBD2	TRBJ2-3	-	CAGGRGGSTDTQYF	TGTGCCGGGGGACGGGGGGGAAGCACAGATACGCAGTATTTT
TRBV27	-	TRBJ1-5	-	CASSTNRENQPQHF	TGTGCCAGCAGTACAAACAGGGAAAATCAGCCCCAGCATTTT
TRBV4-1	TRBD1	TRBJ1-4	few	CASSPRAGQGTTNEKLFF	TGCGCCAGCAGCCCTCGTGCGGGACAGGGGACAACTAATGAAAAACTGTTTTTT
TRBV2	-	TRBJ2-2	-	CASSEGGYGGELFF	TGTGCCAGCAGTGAAGGGGGTTACGGCGGGGAGCTGTTTTTT
TRBV18	TRBD2	TRBJ2-1	-	CASSQSSGLYNEQFF	TGTGCCAGCTCCCAATCTAGCGGGCTCTACAATGAGCAGTTCTTC
TRBV5-6	-	TRBJ1-2	-	CASRPLGPTSNYGYTF	TGTGCCAGCAGACCGTTAGGGCCTACTTCTAACTATGGCTACACCTTC
TRBV2	-	TRBJ1-1	once	CASSRSSWGNTEAFF	TGTGCCAGCAGCCGATCCTCCTGGGGGAACACTGAAGCTTTCTTT
TRBV27	-	TRBJ2-3	-	CASSLLAADTQYF	TGTGCCAGCAGTTTATTAGCGGCAGATACGCAGTATTTT
TRBV6-2/TRBV6-3	TRBD1	TRBJ1-2	-	CASSQSGTGNGYTF	TGTGCCAGCAGTCAATCCGGGACAGGCAACGGCTACACCTTC
TRBV15	TRBD1	TRBJ1-6	-	CATSRAYGTGEYNSPLHF	TGTGCCACCAGCAGAGCTTATGGGACAGGGGAATATAATTCACCCCTCCACTTT
TRBV19	TRBD1	TRBJ1-6	once	CASSIRTGGYNSPLHF	TGTGCCAGTAGTATAAGGACAGGGGGCTATAATTCACCCCTCCACTTT
TRBV6-5	-	TRBJ2-5	-	CASSGGPFETQYF	TGTGCCAGCTCTGGTGGGCCTTTCGAGACCCAGTACTTC
TRBV6-1	TRBD1	TRBJ1-2	medium-sized	CASSEAPDRPDGYTF	TGTGCCAGCAGTGAAGCCCCGGACAGGCCTGATGGCTACACCTTC
TRBV12-5	-	TRBJ2-3	-	CASVPDRGLADTQYF	TGTGCTAGTGTCCCGGACAGAGGGTTGGCAGATACGCAGTATTTT
TRBV2	-	TRBJ1-4	-	CASSEQGLDGEKLFF	TGTGCCAGCAGTGAACAGGGGTTGGATGGTGAAAAACTGTTTTTT
TRBV6-5	-	TRBJ1-5	-	CASSYSIGNQPQHF	TGTGCCAGCAGTTACTCGATCGGCAATCAGCCCCAGCATTTT
TRBV30	TRBD1	TRBJ1-2	-	CAWSVQPGQGDGYTF	TGTGCCTGGAGTGTTCAACCGGGACAGGGGGATGGCTACACCTTC
TRBV6-6	-	TRBJ1-6	-	CASRRNRARNSYNSPLHF	TGTGCCAGCAGGCGAAACAGGGCTAGGAACTCCTATAATTCACCCCTCCACTTT
TRBV18	TRBD1	TRBJ1-2	-	CASSPEDRGRWSYGYTF	TGTGCCAGCTCACCCGAGGACAGGGGGCGATGGTCCTATGGCTACACCTTC
TRBV3-1/TRBV3-2	TRBD1	TRBJ1-6	once	CASSHRDRGLNSPLHF	TGTGCCAGCAGCCACAGAGACAGGGGTCTTAATTCACCCCTCCACTTT
TRBV28	-	TRBJ1-5	-	CASSHDNSNQPQHF	TGTGCCAGCAGTCATGACAATAGCAATCAGCCCCAGCATTTT
TRBV19	TRBD1	TRBJ2-1	-	CASCSGTGNNEQFF	TGTGCCAGTTGCTCTGGGACAGGGAACAATGAGCAGTTCTTC
TRBV18	TRBD1	TRBJ1-5	-	CASSRTGSGNQPQHF	TGTGCCAGCTCACGGACAGGGAGCGGCAATCAGCCCCAGCATTTT
TRBV10-2	TRBD2	TRBJ2-7	few	CASRAGTSSREQYF	TGCGCCAGCAGGGCCGGGACTAGCAGCCGGGAGCAGTACTTC
TRBV28	TRBD1	TRBJ2-4	-	CASSTGGTAKNIQYF	TGTGCCAGCAGCACAGGGGGGACGGCCAAAAACATTCAGTACTTC
TRBV3-1/TRBV3-2	-	TRBJ2-2	-	CASSQDRSPSVYTGELFF	TGTGCCAGCAGCCAAGATCGGAGTCCCTCGGTCTACACCGGGGAGCTGTTTTTT
TRBV19	-	TRBJ1-2	-	CASQQGYGYTF	TGTGCCAGTCAACAGGGCTATGGCTACACCTTC
TRBV10-2	-	TRBJ1-1	-	CASRIGTPNTEAFF	TGCGCCAGCAGAATCGGGACACCCAACACTGAAGCTTTCTTT
TRBV5-5	-	TRBJ2-5	-	CASSLVGPQYF	TGTGCCAGCAGCTTGGTGGGGCCCCAGTACTTC
TRBV19	-	TRBJ2-7	few	CASSIGGSSYEQYF	TGTGCCAGTAGTATAGGGGGGAGCTCCTACGAGCAGTACTTC
TRBV19	-	TRBJ2-3	-	CASRDGPSTDTQYF	TGTGCCAGTAGGGACGGGCCTAGCACAGATACGCAGTATTTT
TRBV5-1	-	TRBJ2-3	-	CASTYGARDTQYF	TGCGCCAGCACCTACGGGGCAAGAGATACGCAGTATTTT
TRBV11-2	TRBD2	TRBJ2-1	-	CASSLEAGGYNEQFF	TGTGCCAGCAGCTTAGAAGCGGGGGGGTACAATGAGCAGTTCTTC
TRBV18	TRBD2	TRBJ2-3	-	CASSPTQGLAGSRLHRTDTQYF	TGTGCCAGCTCACCGACCCAGGGACTAGCGGGGTCCCGCTTACACCGCACAGATACGCAGTATTTT
TRBV13	-	TRBJ1-1	-	CASSLLIEAFF	TGTGCCAGCAGCTTACTGATAGAAGCTTTCTTT
TRBV7-9	-	TRBJ2-7	-	CASRGGKGYEQYF	TGTGCCAGCAGAGGGGGGAAGGGCTACGAGCAGTACTTC
TRBV18	TRBD1	TRBJ2-2	once	CASSPGTANTGELFF	TGTGCCAGCTCACCTGGGACAGCGAACACCGGGGAGCTGTTTTTT
TRBV28	-	TRBJ1-3	few	CASSLSQYSGNTIYF	TGTGCCAGCAGTTTATCCCAGTACTCTGGAAACACCATATATTTT
TRBV6-1	-	TRBJ1-5	-	CASSDPTGGNNQPQHF	TGTGCCAGCAGTGATCCGACCGGGGGGAACAATCAGCCCCAGCATTTT
TRBV5-4	-	TRBJ2-1	-	CASRPRAGSALF	TGTGCCAGCAGGCCCCGGGCGGGGTCTGCCCTCTTC